This TCR beta chain was recorded in a study of cytomegalovirus exposure and HLA in healthy donors. Broader study findings: An Asian-associated ancestry cluster reportedly showed fewer N-insertions than the roughly 670-donor mean in a later analysis. Immune exposure was documented only through CMV serostatus.

Both 60 Vbeta primers and 13 Jbeta primers went into the PCR. Data came from immunoSEQ multiplex PCR; TCRdb stores just in-frame clones and leaves some out. The sample comprises around 160,000 clones, 65% to 80% of which are singletons, and about 4.7% rests with the top ten. The CDR3 runs 15 residues. Germline CDR1 and CDR2: MNHEY and SMNVEV (reference sequence). V lost 5 bases and J 0 bases, leaving 14 bases between the germline ends. This clone has a single count. The antigen is unknown. The TCR originated in a man between 18 and 35 years old in good health and CMV-seropositive. The chain links TRBV27 to TRBJ2-7; possible D gene TRBD2, 6 bases. Sequencing was done on a sample of PBMCs. The DNA for the CDR3 is TGTGCCAGCAGTCTCCGGGACGGGAGCTCCTACGAGCAGTACTTC. Translating it yields CASSLRDGSSYEQYF.